This T cell receptor (beta chain) was retrieved from a study of CD8 T cells in ankylosing spondylitis. Molecular-barcoded quantitative 5'-RACE produced these TCR beta libraries. One entry per CDR3 protein results from TCRdb running MiXCR on the 5' RACE reads. The table lists around 150,000 distinct CDR3 sequences, roughly 6.6% of them singletons. This clonotype has at least ten counts. The CDR3 totals 14 residues. Trimming took off 0 bases at V and 4 bases at J, with 9 bases between the two ends. In germline, CDR1 is MGHRA, CDR2 YSYEKL. V gene TRBV4-1 combines with J gene TRBJ1-2; D call uncertain. Source material: blood, either unsorted or a sorted T cell fraction (not recorded which). The receptor comes from a female donor with ankylosing spondylitis or in good health (not recorded which). The CDR3 region is CASSQDVNTYGYTF. In DNA, the CDR3 is TGCGCCAGCAGCCAAGATGTGAATACCTATGGCTACACCTTC.